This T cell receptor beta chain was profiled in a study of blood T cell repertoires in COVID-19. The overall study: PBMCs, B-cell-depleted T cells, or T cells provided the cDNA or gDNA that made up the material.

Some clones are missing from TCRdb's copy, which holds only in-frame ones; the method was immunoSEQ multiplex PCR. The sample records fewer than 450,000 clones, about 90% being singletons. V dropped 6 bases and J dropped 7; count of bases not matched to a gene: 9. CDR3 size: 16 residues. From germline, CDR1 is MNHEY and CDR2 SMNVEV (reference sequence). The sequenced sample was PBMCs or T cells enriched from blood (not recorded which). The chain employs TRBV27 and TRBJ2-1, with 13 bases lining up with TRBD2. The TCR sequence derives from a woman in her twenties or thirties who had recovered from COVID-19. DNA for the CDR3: TGTGCCAGCAGCACCCTGGGACTAGCGGGGTTTAATGAGCAGTTCTTC. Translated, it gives CASSTLGLAGFNEQFF.